This T cell receptor beta chain emerged from a study of memory CD4+ T cells and cytomegalovirus serostatus. Study background: This sample comes from healthy Belgian adults, 9 CMV seropositive, under 25 seronegative. Study-wide results and limits: Suggested: most of the CMV-linked TCR signature lies in CD4+ memory cells.

Sequencing was performed with immunoSEQ multiplex PCR; in TCRdb, only in-frame clones are kept and a portion is missing. The sample shows about 82,000 clones, more than 70% of them seen only once. This CDR3 spans 15 amino acids. The germline V gene has CDR1 SNHLY and CDR2 FYNNEI. The sort gate was single viable CD3+CD4+CD8-CD45RO+ cells for memory CD4+ T cells. CMV serostatus came from serum IgG against pp150, pp28, p38, p52. CD4+ T cells were isolated by positive magnetic selection. Remarks on this clone: Its antigen remains unknown.

The clonotype was recovered from an adult in good health and CMV-seronegative. Sequenced material: memory CD4+ T cells from blood. The genes are TRBV2 and TRBJ2-2, with TRBD1 matching over 9 bases. The CDR3 DNA is TGTGCGGGCGGACAGGGGCTACGAAGCACCGGGGAGCTGTTTTTT. This encodes CAGGQGLRSTGELFF.